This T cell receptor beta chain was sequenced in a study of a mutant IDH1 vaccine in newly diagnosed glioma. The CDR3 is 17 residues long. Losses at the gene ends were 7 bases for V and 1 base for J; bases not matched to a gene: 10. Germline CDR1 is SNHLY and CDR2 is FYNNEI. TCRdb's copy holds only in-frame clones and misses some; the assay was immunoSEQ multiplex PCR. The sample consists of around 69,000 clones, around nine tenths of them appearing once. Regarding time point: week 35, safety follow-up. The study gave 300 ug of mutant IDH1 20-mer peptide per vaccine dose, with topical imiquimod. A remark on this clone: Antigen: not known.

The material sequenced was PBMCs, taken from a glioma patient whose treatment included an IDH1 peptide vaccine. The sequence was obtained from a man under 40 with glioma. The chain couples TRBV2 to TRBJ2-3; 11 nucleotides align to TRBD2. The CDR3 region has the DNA TGTGCCAGCATCGGCCTCCCGGGACTAGCGGGCACAGATACGCAGTATTTT. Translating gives CASIGLPGLAGTDTQYF.